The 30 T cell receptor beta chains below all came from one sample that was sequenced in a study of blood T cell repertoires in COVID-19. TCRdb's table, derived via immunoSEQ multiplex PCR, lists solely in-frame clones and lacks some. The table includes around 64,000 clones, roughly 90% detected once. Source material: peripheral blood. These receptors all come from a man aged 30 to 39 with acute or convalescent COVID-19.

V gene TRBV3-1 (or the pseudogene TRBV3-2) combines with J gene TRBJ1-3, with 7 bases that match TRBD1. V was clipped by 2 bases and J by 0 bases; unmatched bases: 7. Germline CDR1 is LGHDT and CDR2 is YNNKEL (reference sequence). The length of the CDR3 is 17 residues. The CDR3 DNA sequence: TGTGCCAGCAGCCAATCCAAATACAGGGGCTCTGGAAACACCATATATTTT. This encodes CASSQSKYRGSGNTIYF.

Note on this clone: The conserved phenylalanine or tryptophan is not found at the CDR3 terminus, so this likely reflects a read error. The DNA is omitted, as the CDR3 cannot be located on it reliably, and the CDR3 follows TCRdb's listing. CDR3 protein: CASSALGTGDIRGD. V usage is TRBV9 and J usage is TRBJ1-3; the table names TRBD1, a call not compared with the DNA. Germline lookup yields CDR1 SGDLS and CDR2 YYNGEE. The CDR3 comprises 14 residues, both ends counted.

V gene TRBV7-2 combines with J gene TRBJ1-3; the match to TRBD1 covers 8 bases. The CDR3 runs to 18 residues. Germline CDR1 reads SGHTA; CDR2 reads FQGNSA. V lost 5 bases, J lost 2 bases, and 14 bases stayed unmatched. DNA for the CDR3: TGTGCCAGCAGCCAGGGGGCACGGAGGCCCGTTGCTGGAAACACCATATATTTT. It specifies CASSQGARRPVAGNTIYF.

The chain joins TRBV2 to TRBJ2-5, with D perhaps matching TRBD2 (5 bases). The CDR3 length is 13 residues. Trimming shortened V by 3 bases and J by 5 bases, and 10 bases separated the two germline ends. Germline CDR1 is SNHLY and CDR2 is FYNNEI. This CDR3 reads CASSDSWRETQYF. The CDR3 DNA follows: TGTGCCAGCAGTGATTCCTGGAGGGAGACCCAGTACTTC.

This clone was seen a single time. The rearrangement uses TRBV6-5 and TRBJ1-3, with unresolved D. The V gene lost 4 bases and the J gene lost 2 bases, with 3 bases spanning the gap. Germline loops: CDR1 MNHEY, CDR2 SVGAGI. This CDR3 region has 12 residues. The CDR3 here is CASSSPGNTIYF. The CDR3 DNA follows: TGTGCCAGCAGTTCTCCTGGAAACACCATATATTTT.

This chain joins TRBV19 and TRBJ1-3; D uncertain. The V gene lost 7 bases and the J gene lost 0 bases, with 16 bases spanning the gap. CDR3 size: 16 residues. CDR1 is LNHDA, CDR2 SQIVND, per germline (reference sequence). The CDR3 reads CASTLRTGSSGNTIYF. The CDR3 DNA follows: TGTGCCAGTACCCTGAGGACGGGGAGCTCTGGAAACACCATATATTTT.

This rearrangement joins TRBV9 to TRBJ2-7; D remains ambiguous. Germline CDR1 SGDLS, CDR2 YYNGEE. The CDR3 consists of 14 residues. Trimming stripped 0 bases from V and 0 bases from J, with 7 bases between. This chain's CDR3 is CASSVAAVSYEQYF. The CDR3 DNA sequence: TGTGCCAGCAGCGTAGCGGCGGTCTCCTACGAGCAGTACTTC.

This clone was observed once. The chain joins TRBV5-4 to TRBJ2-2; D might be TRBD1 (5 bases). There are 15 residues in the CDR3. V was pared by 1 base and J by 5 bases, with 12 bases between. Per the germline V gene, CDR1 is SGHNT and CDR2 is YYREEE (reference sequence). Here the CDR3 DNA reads TGTGCCAGCAGCTTGAATCCAGGGAATACCGGGGAGCTGTTTTTT. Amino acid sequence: CASSLNPGNTGELFF.

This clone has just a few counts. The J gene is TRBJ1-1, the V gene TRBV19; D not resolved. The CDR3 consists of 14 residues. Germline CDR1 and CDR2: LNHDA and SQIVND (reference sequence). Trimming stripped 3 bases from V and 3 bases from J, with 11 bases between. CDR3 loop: CASSIRHRDTEAFF. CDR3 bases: TGTGCCAGTAGTATCAGACACCGAGACACTGAAGCTTTCTTT.

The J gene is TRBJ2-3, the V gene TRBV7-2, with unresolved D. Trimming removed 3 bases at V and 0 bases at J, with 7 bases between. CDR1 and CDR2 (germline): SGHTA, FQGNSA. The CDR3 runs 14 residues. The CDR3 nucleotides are TGTGCCAGCAGCTTCTCGACTAGCACAGATACGCAGTATTTT. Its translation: CASSFSTSTDTQYF.

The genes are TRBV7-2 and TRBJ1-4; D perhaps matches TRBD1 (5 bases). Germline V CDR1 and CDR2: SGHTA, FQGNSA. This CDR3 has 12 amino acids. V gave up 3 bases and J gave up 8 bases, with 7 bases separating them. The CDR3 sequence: CASSFNREKLFF. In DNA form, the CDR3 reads TGTGCCAGCAGCTTCAACAGGGAAAAACTGTTTTTT.

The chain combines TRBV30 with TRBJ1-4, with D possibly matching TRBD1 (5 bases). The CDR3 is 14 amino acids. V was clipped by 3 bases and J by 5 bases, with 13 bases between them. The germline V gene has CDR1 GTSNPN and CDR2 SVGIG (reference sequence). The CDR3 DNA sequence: TGTGCCTGGAGCCCCGGGGGGTCGAATGAAAAACTGTTTTTT. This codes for CAWSPGGSNEKLFF.

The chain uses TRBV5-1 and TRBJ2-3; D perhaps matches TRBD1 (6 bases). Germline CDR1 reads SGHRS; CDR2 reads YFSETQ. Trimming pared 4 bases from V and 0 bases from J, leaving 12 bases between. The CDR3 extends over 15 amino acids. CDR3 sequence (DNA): TGCGCCAGCAGCCACGGACAGTTAAGCACAGATACGCAGTATTTT. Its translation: CASSHGQLSTDTQYF.

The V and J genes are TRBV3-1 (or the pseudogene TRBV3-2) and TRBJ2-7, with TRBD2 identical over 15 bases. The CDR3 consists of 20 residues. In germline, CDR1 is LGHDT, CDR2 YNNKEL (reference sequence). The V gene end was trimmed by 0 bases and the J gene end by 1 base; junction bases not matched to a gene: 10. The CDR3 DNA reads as TGTGCCAGCAGCCAAGAGGGACTAGCGGGAGGCAAATCGCGATCCTACGAGCAGTACTTC. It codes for CASSQEGLAGGKSRSYEQYF.

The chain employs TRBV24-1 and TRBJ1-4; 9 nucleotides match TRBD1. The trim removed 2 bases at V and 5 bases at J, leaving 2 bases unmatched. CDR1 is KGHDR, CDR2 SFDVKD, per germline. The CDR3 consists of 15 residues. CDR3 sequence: CATSDSGTGNEKLFF. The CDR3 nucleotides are TGTGCCACCAGTGATTCCGGGACAGGGAATGAAAAACTGTTTTTT.

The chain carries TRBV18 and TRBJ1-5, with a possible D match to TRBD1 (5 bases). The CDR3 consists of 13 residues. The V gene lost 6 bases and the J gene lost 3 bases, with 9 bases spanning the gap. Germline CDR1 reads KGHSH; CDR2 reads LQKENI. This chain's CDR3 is CASSQGTNQPQHF. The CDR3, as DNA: TGTGCCAGCTCCCAGGGTACCAATCAGCCCCAGCATTTT. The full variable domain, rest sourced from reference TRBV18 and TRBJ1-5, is NAGVMQNPRHLVRRRGQEARLRCSPMKGHSHVYWYRQLPEEGLKFMVYLQKENIIDESGMPKERFSAEFPKEGPSILRIQQVVRGDSAAYFCASSQGTNQPQHFGDGTRLSIL.

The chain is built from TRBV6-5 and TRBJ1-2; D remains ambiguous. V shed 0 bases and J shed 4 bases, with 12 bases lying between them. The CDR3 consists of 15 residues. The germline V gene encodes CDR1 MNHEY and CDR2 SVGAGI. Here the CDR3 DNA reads TGTGCCAGCAGTTACTCGAGGGCAGGATCCTATGGCTACACCTTC. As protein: CASSYSRAGSYGYTF.

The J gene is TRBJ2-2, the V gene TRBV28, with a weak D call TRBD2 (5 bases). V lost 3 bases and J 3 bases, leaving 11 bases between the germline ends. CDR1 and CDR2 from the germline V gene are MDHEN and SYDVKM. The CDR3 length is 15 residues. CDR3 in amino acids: CASSFDYLDTGELFF. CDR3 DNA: TGTGCCAGCAGTTTTGACTATCTGGACACCGGGGAGCTGTTTTTT.

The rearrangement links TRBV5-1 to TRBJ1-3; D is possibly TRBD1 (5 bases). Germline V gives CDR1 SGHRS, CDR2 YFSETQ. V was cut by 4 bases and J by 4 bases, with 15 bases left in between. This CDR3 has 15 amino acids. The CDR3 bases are TGCGCCAGCAGCATGTCAGGGTCCGCGGGAAACACCATATATTTT. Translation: CASSMSGSAGNTIYF. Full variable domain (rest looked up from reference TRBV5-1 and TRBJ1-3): KAGVTQTPRYLIKTRGQQVTLSCSPISGHRSVSWYQQTPGQGLQFLFEYFSETQRNKGNFPGRFSGRQFSNSRSEMNVSTLELGDSALYLCASSMSGSAGNTIYFGEGSWLTVV.

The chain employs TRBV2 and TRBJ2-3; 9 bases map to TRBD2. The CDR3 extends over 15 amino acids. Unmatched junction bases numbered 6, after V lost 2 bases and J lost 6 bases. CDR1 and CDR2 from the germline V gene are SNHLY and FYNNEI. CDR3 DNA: TGTGCCAGCAGTGAACGGCGGGAGGGCCCCGATACGCAGTATTTT. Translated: CASSERREGPDTQYF.

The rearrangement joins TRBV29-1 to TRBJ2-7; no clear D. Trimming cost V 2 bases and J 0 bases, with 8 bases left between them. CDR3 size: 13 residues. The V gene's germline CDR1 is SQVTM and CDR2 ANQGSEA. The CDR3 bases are TGCAGCGTTGAACTAGTGGGCTCCTACGAGCAGTACTTC. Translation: CSVELVGSYEQYF.

This CDR3 is CASSDRGGNQPQHF. The CDR3 coding sequence is TGTGCCAGCAGTGATAGGGGCGGCAATCAGCCCCAGCATTTT. The chain links TRBV2 to TRBJ1-5; D is possibly TRBD1 (5 bases). Germline V gene sequence: CDR1 SNHLY, CDR2 FYNNEI. V was shortened by 3 bases and J by 2 bases, with 8 bases between the two germline ends. The CDR3 contains 14 residues.

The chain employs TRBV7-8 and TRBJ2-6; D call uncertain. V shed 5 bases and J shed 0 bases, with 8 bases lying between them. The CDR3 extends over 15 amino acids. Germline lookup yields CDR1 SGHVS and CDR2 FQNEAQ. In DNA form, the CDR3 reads TGTGCCAGCAGCACTACTGACTCTGGGGCCAACGTCCTGACTTTC. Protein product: CASSTTDSGANVLTF. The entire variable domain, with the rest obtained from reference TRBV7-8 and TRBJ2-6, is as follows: GAGVSQSPRYKVAKRGQDVALRCDPISGHVSLFWYQQALGQGPEFLTYFQNEAQLDKSGLPSDRFFAERPEGSVSTLKIQRTQQEDSAVYLCASSTTDSGANVLTFGAGSRLTVL.

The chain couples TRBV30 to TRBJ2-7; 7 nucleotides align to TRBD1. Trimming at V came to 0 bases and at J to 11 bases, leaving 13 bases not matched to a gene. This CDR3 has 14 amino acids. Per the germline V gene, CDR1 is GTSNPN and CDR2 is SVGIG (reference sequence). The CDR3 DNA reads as TGTGCCTGGAGTGTACCCCAGGACAGGACCCGGGAGTACTTC. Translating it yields CAWSVPQDRTREYF. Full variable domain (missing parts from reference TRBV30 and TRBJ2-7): SQTIHQWPATLVQPVGSPLSLECTVEGTSNPNLYWYRQAAGRGLQLLFYSVGIGQISSEVPQNLSASRPQDRQFILSSKKLLLSDSGFYLCAWSVPQDRTREYFGPGTRLTVT.

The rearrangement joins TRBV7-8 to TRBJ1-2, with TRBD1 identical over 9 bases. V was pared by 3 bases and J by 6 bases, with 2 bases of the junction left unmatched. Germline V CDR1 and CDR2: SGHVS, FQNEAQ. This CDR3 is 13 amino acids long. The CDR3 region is CASSLGQGNGYTF. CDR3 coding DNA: TGTGCCAGCAGCTTGGGACAGGGCAATGGCTACACCTTC. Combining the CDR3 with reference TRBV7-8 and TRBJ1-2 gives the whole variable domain GAGVSQSPRYKVAKRGQDVALRCDPISGHVSLFWYQQALGQGPEFLTYFQNEAQLDKSGLPSDRFFAERPEGSVSTLKIQRTQQEDSAVYLCASSLGQGNGYTFGSGTRLTVV.

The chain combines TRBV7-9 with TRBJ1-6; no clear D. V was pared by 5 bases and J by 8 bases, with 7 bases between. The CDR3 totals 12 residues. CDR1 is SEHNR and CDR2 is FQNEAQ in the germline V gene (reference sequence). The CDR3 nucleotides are TGTGCCAGCAGCCTGAGGGATTCACCCCTCCACTTT. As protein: CASSLRDSPLHF.

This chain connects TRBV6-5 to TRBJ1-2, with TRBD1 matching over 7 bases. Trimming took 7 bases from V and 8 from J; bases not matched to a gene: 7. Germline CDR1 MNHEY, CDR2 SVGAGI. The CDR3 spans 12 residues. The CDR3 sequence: CASKIQGSGYTF. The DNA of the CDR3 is TGTGCCAGCAAGATACAGGGGTCCGGCTACACCTTC.

The CDR3 nucleotides read TGTGCCAGCAGCTTAGTTGGACAGGGAGTGGGCTACACCTTC. It specifies CASSLVGQGVGYTF. The chain employs TRBV7-2 and TRBJ1-2; 8 bases are a match to TRBD1. V lost 1 base to trimming and J lost 8 bases; unmatched junction nucleotides: 6. Germline lookup yields CDR1 SGHTA and CDR2 FQGNSA. The CDR3 runs to 14 residues.

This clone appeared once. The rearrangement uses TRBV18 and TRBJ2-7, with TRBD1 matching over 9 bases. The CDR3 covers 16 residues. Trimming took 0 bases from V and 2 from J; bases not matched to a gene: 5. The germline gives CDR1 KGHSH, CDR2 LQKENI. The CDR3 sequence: CASSPPGTGSPYEQYF. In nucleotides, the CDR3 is TGTGCCAGCTCACCACCTGGGACAGGGAGTCCCTACGAGCAGTACTTC.

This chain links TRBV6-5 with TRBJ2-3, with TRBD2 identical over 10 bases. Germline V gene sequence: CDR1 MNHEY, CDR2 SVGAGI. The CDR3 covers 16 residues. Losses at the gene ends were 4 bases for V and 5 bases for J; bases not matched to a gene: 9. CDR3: CASSSEREGLVDTQYF. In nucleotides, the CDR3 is TGTGCCAGCAGTTCCGAGCGGGAGGGCCTGGTAGATACGCAGTATTTT.